Sample share makes the clone carrying this TCR beta chain medium-sized (0.01 to 0.1%). Its antigen is as yet unknown. The sample belongs to a study of spatial heterogeneity in lung cancer. Overall study: Sequencing consistently turned up more beta-chain sequences than alpha-chain sequences.

Study outcomes and limitations: There were more appearances of ubiquitous expanded tumor TCRs in blood at resection than at follow-up.

Described time point: blood at routine non-recurrence follow-up after resection. Unsorted tumor, nontumor lung tissue or cryopreserved PBMC supplied the whole RNA. TCRdb called the 5' RACE reads again in MiXCR, with one record for every CDR3 protein. Of around 11,000 distinct CDR3 sequences in the sample, 10% were seen once. The material sequenced was PBMCs, taken at follow-up. The TCR sequence derives from a female donor with early-stage non-small cell lung cancer.

The CDR3 sequence: CASSLHPSGNEQYF. DNA of the CDR3: TGTGCCAGCAGTTTACATCCTAGCGGGAACGAGCAGTACTTC. The chain carries TRBV27 and TRBJ2-7; the match to TRBD2 covers 9 bases. The CDR3 has 14 amino acids. V was pared by 2 bases and J by 5 bases, with 4 bases of the junction left unmatched. The germline gives CDR1 MNHEY, CDR2 SMNVEV (reference sequence).